This paragraph reports one T cell receptor beta chain. Its target is unknown. The assay was immunoSEQ multiplex PCR, and TCRdb's table has in-frame clones only and misses some. The sample shows tens of thousands of clones, over 75% of them seen only once. These data originate in a study of T cell responses to AZD1222 COVID-19 vaccine. Study-wide results and limits: Spike-specific TCR repertoires showed rising breadth and depth after two AZD1222 doses. In a largely white British group with more females than males, clonal diversity was possibly underestimated. There were repertoire samples only from the period after the peak T cell response. Unmutated regions of variants are reportedly targeted by nearly half of spike-specific TCRs.

CDR1 and CDR2 from the germline V gene are SGHAT and FQNNGV. Unmatched junction bases numbered 8, after V lost 5 bases and J lost 7 bases. The CDR3 runs 15 residues. The sample in question was peripheral blood, obtained 28 days after the second AZD1222 dose. This clonotype was obtained from an adult who received the AZD1222 COVID-19 vaccine. The genes are TRBV11-2 and TRBJ1-6, with TRBD1 matching over 7 bases. The CDR3 spells CASSRSSGGNSPLHF. The CDR3 nucleotides are TGTGCCAGCAGCCGATCCTCAGGGGGAAATTCACCCCTCCACTTT.